This T cell receptor (beta chain) is drawn from a study of blood T cell repertoires in COVID-19. Across the whole study: COVID-19 samples from acute and convalescent phases originated in the United States, Italy and Spain. PBMCs, B-cell-depleted T cells, or T cells were the source of the cDNA or gDNA that made up the material.

The germline V gene encodes CDR1 LNHDA and CDR2 SQIVND (reference sequence). The V gene end was trimmed by 4 bases and the J gene end by 4 bases; junction bases not matched to a gene: 6. The CDR3 is 16 amino acids. Per the authors' pipeline: Amplifying reference gene primers gave estimates of nucleated cell counts. Assay: immunoSEQ multiplex PCR; the TCRdb copy retains only in-frame clones and omits some. V and J calls and clone size come straight from that table; D and trimming were deduced from the DNA. The table has about 380,000 clones, roughly 77% seen once. This rearrangement joins TRBV19 to TRBJ2-1; 11 positions agree with TRBD2. The sequenced sample was peripheral blood. This TCR was recovered from a human donor with acute or convalescent COVID-19. The donor label of this sample is uncertain. CDR3: CASSRGLAGGYNEQFF. The CDR3 nucleotides read TGTGCCAGTAGTAGAGGCCTAGCGGGAGGATACAATGAGCAGTTCTTC.